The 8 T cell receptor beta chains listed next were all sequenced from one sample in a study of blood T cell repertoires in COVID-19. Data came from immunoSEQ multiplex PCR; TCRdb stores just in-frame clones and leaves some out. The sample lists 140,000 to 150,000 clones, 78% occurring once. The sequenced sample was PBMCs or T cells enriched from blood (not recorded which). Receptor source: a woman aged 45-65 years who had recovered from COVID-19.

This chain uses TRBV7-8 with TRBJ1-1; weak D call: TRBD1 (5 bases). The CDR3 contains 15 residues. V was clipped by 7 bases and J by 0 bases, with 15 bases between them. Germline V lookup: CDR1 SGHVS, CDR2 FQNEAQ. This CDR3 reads CASIPPGGMNTEAFF. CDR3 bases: TGTGCCAGCATCCCTCCCGGGGGGATGAACACTGAAGCTTTCTTT.

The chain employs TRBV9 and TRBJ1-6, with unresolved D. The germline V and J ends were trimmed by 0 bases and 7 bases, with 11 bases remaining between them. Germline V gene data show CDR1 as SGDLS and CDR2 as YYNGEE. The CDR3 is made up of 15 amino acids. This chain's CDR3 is CASSVESSENSPLHF. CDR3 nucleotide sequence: TGTGCCAGCAGCGTAGAGAGCTCGGAGAATTCACCCCTCCACTTT.

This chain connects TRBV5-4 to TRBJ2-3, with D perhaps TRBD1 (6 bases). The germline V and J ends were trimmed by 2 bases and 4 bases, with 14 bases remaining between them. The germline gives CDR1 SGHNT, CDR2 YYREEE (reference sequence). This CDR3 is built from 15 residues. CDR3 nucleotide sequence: TGTGCCAGCAGCTTACAGACAGGTGCCTCAGATACGCAGTATTTT. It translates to CASSLQTGASDTQYF. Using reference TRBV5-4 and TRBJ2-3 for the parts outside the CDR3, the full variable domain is ETGVTQSPTHLIKTRGQQVTLRCSSQSGHNTVSWYQQALGQGPQFIFQYYREEENGRGNFPPRFSGLQFPNYSSELNVNALELDDSALYLCASSLQTGASDTQYFGPGTRLTVL.

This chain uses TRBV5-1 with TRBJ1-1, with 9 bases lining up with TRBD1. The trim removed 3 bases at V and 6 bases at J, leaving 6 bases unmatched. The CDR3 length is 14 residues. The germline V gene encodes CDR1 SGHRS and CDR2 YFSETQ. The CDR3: CASSSLTGGSEAFF. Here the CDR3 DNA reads TGCGCCAGCAGCTCCCTCACAGGGGGCTCTGAAGCTTTCTTT.

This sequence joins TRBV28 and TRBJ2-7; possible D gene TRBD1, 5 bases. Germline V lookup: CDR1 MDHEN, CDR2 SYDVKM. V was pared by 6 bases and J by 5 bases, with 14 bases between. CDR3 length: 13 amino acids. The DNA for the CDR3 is TGTGCCAGCAGGAATTGGTTGGGGCACGAGCAGTACGTC. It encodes CASRNWLGHEQYV.

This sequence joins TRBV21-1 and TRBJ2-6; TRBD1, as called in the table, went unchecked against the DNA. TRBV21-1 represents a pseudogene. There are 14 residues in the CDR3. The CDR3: CAGQIPSGANVLTF. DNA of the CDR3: TGTGCCGGCCAAATTCCCTCTGGGGCCAACGTCCTGACTTTC.

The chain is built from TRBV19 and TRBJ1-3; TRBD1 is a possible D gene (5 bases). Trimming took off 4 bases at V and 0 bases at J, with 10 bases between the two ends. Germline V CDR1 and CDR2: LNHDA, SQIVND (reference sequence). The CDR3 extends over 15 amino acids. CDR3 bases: TGTGCCAGTAGTACGGGGGAGAGCTCTGGAAACACCATATATTTT. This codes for CASSTGESSGNTIYF.

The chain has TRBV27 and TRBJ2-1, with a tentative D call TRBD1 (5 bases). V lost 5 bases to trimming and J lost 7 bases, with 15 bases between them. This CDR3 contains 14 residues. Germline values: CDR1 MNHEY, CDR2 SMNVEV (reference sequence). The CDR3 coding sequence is TGTGCCAGCAGTCCGGAAAGAAGGGGAAATGAGCAGTTCTTC. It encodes CASSPERRGNEQFF.